One T cell receptor (beta chain) is described in this entry. Germline V gene lookup returns CDR1 GTSNPN and CDR2 SVGIG (reference sequence). The trim removed 5 bases at V and 2 bases at J, leaving 7 bases unmatched. CDR3 length: 15 residues. This specimen belongs to a study of blood T cell repertoires in COVID-19. The overall study: Acute and convalescent COVID-19 specimens originated in the United States, Italy and Spain. T cells, B-cell-depleted T cells, or PBMCs provided the cDNA or gDNA that served as material.

Self-reported history from a screening survey and questionnaire set each donor's cohort. Only in-frame clones appear in the TCRdb table, and some are missing; sequencing was by immunoSEQ multiplex PCR. The top ten clones hold more than 9% of a sample with over 300,000 clones, about nine tenths of them seen once. The material sequenced was PBMCs or T cells enriched from blood (not recorded which). The sequence derives from a woman under 30 who had recovered from COVID-19. This chain joins TRBV30 and TRBJ2-2; 8 positions match TRBD2. CDR3 in DNA: TGTGCCTGGGGGGGACTAGGCTTAAACACCGGGGAGCTGTTTTTT. Amino acid sequence: CAWGGLGLNTGELFF.